This T cell receptor beta chain was captured by sequencing in a study of T cell responses to AZD1222 COVID-19 vaccine. General study findings and limits: Vaccine-associated CD4 TCRs ranged over spike, dominating at 160-218 and 743-854.

Method: immunoSEQ multiplex PCR; TCRdb's copy keeps in-frame clones and lacks some. Among some 150,000 clones, about 82% were seen once, and the ten largest hold 6.5% to 8.5%. Turning to this clone: As yet, its antigen is unknown.

CDR1 SGHRS and CDR2 YFSETQ come from the germline V gene. The CDR3 covers 18 residues. V was cut by 0 bases and J by 2 bases, with 17 bases left in between. V usage is TRBV5-1 and J usage is TRBJ2-2; D is perhaps TRBD2 (6 bases). The clonotype comes from an adult who received the MenACWY meningococcal vaccine as a control. The specimen was peripheral blood, collected 28 days after the second dose of the MenACWY control vaccine. This CDR3 is CASSLVEGIWLNTGELFF. In nucleotides, the CDR3 is TGCGCCAGCAGCTTGGTGGAGGGGATTTGGTTAAACACCGGGGAGCTGTTTTTT.